A single sample is the source of the 8 T cell receptor beta chains below, sequenced in a study of blood T cell repertoires in COVID-19. Profiled with immunoSEQ multiplex PCR; TCRdb holds only in-frame clones, not every one. Of around 330,000 clones detected, around 84% appear once; the ten largest clones hold about 1.9%. The sequencing sample was made of PBMCs or T cells enriched from blood (not recorded which). The source of these receptors is a woman in her twenties or thirties who had been exposed to COVID-19.

This chain connects TRBV3-1 (or the pseudogene TRBV3-2) to TRBJ2-3; a possible D gene is TRBD1 (5 bases). Germline V gene lookup returns CDR1 LGHDT and CDR2 YNNKEL (reference sequence). Trimming removed 3 bases at V and 2 bases at J, with 21 bases between. CDR3 size: 18 residues. The CDR3 nucleotides are TGTGCCAGCAGCCACTTATCAGGACGAGCAGGGTACACAGATACGCAGTATTTT. Translated, it gives CASSHLSGRAGYTDTQYF.

This clone has just one count. The CDR3 nucleotides read TGCGCCAGCAGCCAGACAGGGGGCTCTGGAAACACCATATATTTT. It is translated as CASSQTGGSGNTIYF. This sequence joins TRBV4-3 and TRBJ1-3; 9 nucleotides agree with TRBD1. The CDR3 sequence is 15 residues long. The J segment lost 0 bases and the V segment lost 3 bases, leaving 0 bases of the junction unmatched. Germline V lookup: CDR1 LGHNA, CDR2 YSLEER.

The rearrangement links TRBV5-1 to TRBJ2-7; possibly TRBD1 for D (6 bases). The germline gives CDR1 SGHRS, CDR2 YFSETQ. The CDR3 runs to 14 residues. Trimming took 7 bases from V and 4 from J, leaving 18 bases between them. The CDR3 here is CASSRGDIPYEQYF. DNA of the CDR3: TGCGCCAGCTCGAGAGGGGACATTCCTTACGAGCAGTACTTC.

The rearrangement joins TRBV10-2 to TRBJ1-4, with 9 bases identical to TRBD1. The CDR3 extends over 13 amino acids. Germline CDR1 is WSHSY and CDR2 is SAAADI. V lost 6 bases, J lost 8 bases, and 4 bases stayed unmatched. As DNA, the CDR3 is TGCGCCAGCAGGCAGGGACAGGGCGAAAAACTGTTTTTT. Translation: CASRQGQGEKLFF.

The rearrangement links TRBV19 to TRBJ2-1; 8 bases align to TRBD2. J gave up 8 bases and V 6 bases, and 9 bases lay outside the gene matches. The CDR3 length is 14 residues. The germline gives CDR1 LNHDA, CDR2 SQIVND (reference sequence). The CDR3 nucleotides are TGTGCCAGTAGCCCGGGTAGCGGGAACTATGAGCAGTTCTTC. As protein: CASSPGSGNYEQFF.

As DNA, the CDR3 is TGTGCCGGAGCGGAAATAGGGCATTCACCCCTCCACTTT. It yields the protein CAGAEIGHSPLHF. The chain recombines TRBV30 with TRBJ1-6, with no clear D. The CDR3 is 13 residues long. Trimming left V 8 bases short and J 8 bases short, with 16 bases between. CDR1 is GTSNPN, CDR2 SVGIG, per germline (reference sequence).

V gene TRBV5-4 combines with J gene TRBJ2-6, with D unclear. This CDR3 comprises 15 residues. Deletions cut 4 bases from V and 0 bases from J, with 8 bases between. Germline lookup yields CDR1 SGHNT and CDR2 YYREEE (reference sequence). The DNA of the CDR3 is TGTGCCAGCAGCCAAGACAACTCTGGGGCCAACGTCCTGACTTTC. It specifies CASSQDNSGANVLTF.

This clone was detected only a few times. The genes are TRBV7-2 and TRBJ1-1, with 8 bases aligning to TRBD1. The CDR3 runs 15 residues. V trimming: 6 bases; J trimming: 7 bases; junction bases outside the gene matches: 13. The germline V gene encodes CDR1 SGHTA and CDR2 FQGNSA. CDR3 coding DNA: TGTGCCAGCAGTGAGATCCCGGGACAGGATGGTGAAGCTTTCTTT. Translating gives CASSEIPGQDGEAFF.